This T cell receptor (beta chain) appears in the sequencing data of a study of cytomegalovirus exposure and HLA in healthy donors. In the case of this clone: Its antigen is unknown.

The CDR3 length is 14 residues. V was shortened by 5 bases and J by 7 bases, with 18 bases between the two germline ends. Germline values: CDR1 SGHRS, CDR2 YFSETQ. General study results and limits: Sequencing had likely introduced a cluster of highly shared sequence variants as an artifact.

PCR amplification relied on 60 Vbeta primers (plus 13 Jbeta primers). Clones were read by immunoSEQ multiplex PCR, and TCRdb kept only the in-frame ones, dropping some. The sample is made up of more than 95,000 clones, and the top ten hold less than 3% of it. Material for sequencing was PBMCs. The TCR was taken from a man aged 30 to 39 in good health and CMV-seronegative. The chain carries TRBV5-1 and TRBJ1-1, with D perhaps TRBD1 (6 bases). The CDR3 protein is CASSSGTWIREAFF. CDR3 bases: TGCGCCAGCAGTTCAGGGACATGGATCCGTGAAGCTTTCTTT. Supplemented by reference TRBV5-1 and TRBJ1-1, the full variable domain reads KAGVTQTPRYLIKTRGQQVTLSCSPISGHRSVSWYQQTPGQGLQFLFEYFSETQRNKGNFPGRFSGRQFSNSRSEMNVSTLELGDSALYLCASSSGTWIREAFFGQGTRLTVV.